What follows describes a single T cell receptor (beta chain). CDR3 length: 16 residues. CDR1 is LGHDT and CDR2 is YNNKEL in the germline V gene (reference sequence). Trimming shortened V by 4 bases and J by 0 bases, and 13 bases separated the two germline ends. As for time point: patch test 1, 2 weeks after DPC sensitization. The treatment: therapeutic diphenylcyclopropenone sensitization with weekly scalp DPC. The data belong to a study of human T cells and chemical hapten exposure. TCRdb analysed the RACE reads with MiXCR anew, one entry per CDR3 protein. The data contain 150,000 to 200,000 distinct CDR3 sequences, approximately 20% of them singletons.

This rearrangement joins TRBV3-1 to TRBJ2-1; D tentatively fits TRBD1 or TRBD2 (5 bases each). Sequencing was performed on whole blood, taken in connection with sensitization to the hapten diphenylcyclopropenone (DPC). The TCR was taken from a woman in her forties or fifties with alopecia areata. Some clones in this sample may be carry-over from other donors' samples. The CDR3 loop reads CASSRGTTSSYNEQFF. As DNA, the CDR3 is TGTGCCAGCAGCCGAGGGACCACCAGCTCCTACAATGAGCAGTTCTTC.